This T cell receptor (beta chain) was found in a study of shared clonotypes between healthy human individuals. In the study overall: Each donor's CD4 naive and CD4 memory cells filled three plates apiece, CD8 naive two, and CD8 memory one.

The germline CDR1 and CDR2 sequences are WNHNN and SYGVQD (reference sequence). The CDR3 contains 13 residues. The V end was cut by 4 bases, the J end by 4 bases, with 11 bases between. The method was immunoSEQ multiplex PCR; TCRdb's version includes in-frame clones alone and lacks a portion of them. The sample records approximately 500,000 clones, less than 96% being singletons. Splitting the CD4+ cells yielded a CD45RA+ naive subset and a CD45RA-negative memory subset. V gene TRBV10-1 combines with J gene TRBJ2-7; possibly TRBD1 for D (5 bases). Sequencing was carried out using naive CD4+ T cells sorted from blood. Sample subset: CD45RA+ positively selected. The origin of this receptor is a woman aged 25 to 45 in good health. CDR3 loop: CASSGTYTYEQYF. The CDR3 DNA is TGCGCCAGCAGTGGGACATATACATACGAGCAGTACTTC.